This TCR beta chain came from a study of regulatory T cells in long-lasting Graves disease. Study conclusions and caveats: Persistent patients had more shared public clonotypes (approximately 2,700) than new patients (roughly 940).

On this clonotype itself: Its specificity is unknown. One end of the junction fails to match germline, which may point to a read error.

The CDR3 has 18 residues. CDR1 SEHNR and CDR2 FQNEAQ come from the germline V gene (reference sequence). Noted time point: persistent/refractory GD, antithyroid drugs over 5 years with positive TRAb. The TCR library was made from RNA that had been extracted from PBMCs in TRIzol. Library construction for TCR beta used iRepertoire HTBI primers and Arm-PCR of CDR3 regions. TCRdb re-analysed the multiplex PCR reads in MiXCR, keeping a single row per CDR3 protein. The sample has about 430,000 distinct CDR3 sequences; roughly 23% are singletons. Sequenced material: peripheral blood mononuclear cells (PBMCs), taken when the disease was refractory, from a patient treated with antithyroid drugs. J is TRBJ2-4 and V is TRBV7-9, with TRBD2 matching over 12 bases. The TCR comes from a female donor with Graves disease. The CDR3 bases are TGTGTCAGCAGCTCAACTCTAGCGGGAGGGTCGGCCAAAAACATTCAGTACTTC. Encoded protein: CVSSSTLAGGSAKNIQYF. Looking up the rest from reference TRBV7-9 and TRBJ2-4 gives the full variable domain: DTGVSQNPRHKITKRGQNVTFRCDPISEHNRLYWYRQTLGQGPEFLTYFQNEAQLEKSRLLSDRFSAERPKGSFSTLEIQRTEQGDSAMYLCVSSSTLAGGSAKNIQYFGAGTRLSVL.